This T cell receptor (beta chain) was sequenced during a study of cytomegalovirus exposure and HLA in healthy donors. Study as a whole: There were 70 million to 95 million unique TCRs (from HLA-typed donors) in an early data release.

Primers included in the PCR were 60 Vbeta and 13 Jbeta primers. Sequencing used immunoSEQ multiplex PCR; TCRdb keeps in-frame clones, though not all of them. This sample yields 150,000 to 200,000 clones, of which approximately 80% are seen a single time; around 2.5% belongs to the top ten. Study-wide results and limits: The presence/absence work took it that sequencing depth was about the same across donors. On later analysis, the bulk of CMV-associated TCR beta chains appeared to be HLA-restricted. A later analysis associated 16,951 TCR beta sequences with HLA alleles at a 0.05 false discovery rate.

Note on this clone: Its cognate antigen is unknown.

The receptor was isolated from a woman aged 40 to 50 in good health and CMV-seropositive. Sequencing used PBMCs.

Written as DNA, the CDR3 is TGTGCCAGCAGCTGGGCCAGGCGGGTCAATGAGCAGTTCTTC. Its protein product is CASSWARRVNEQFF. The chain joins TRBV5-6 to TRBJ2-1, with a tentative D call TRBD2 (5 bases). Germline CDR1 SGHDT, CDR2 YYEEEE. The ends were cut back, 3 bases at V and 6 bases at J, with 13 bases in the middle. The CDR3 runs 14 residues.